This T cell receptor beta chain was identified in a study of Graves' ophthalmopathy and Graves' hyperthyroidism. Findings of the study overall: The majority of expanded thyroid clonotypes above 0.001 frequency also occurred in blood.

Scientists amplified the TCR beta CDR3 regions from RNA transcripts. RT-PCR was first run with HTBI primers, then multiplex PCR in a second round. TCRdb reprocessed the multiplex PCR reads via MiXCR and lists one record per CDR3 protein. The sample lists under 800,000 distinct CDR3 sequences; about 20% were seen once. The authors defined stable hyperthyroidism as no ophthalmopathy within 18 months of follow-up. The diagnostic workup employed clinical symptoms, serum thyroxine, TRAb, thyroid ultrasound and orbital computed tomography. This clonotype was observed many times. No antigen is known for it. At one boundary the junction diverges from the germline segment, which might be a read error. This receptor was obtained from a woman younger than 35 with stable Graves' hyperthyroidism. Some clones in this sample may be carry-over from other donors' samples. The specimen was peripheral blood.

For the CDR3, the DNA is TGTGCCATCAGTGTGGAGACAGGGGCTCTTAGACGGGACTTC. Protein sequence: CAISVETGALRRDF. V gene TRBV10-3 combines with J gene TRBJ2-7; TRBD1 matches 8 bases. The CDR3 covers 14 residues. Germline V CDR1 and CDR2: ENHRY, SYGVKD.